The table lists the clone carrying this T cell receptor (beta chain) with many counts. The antigen remains unidentified. The sample originates from a study of T cell repertoires in cytomegalovirus infection. Via MiXCR, TCRdb re-called the reads, giving one row per CDR3 protein. Here the sample spans around 300,000 distinct CDR3 sequences, roughly 25% being singletons. The J segment lost 9 bases and the V segment lost 1 base, leaving 7 bases of the junction unmatched. CDR1 and CDR2 from the germline V gene are DFQATT and SNEGSKA (reference sequence). This CDR3 region has 15 residues. The clonotype originates from a human donor in good health (CMV status not recorded). Some clones in this sample may be carry-over from other donors' samples. This rearrangement joins TRBV20-1 to TRBJ2-1; 12 nucleotides line up with TRBD2. The material sequenced was cultured PBMCs, taken from culture after CMV antigen stimulation. For the CDR3, the DNA is TGCAGTGCTAGAGGGCTAGCGGGAGGGCCGGGTGAGCAGTTCTTC. Protein product: CSARGLAGGPGEQFF.